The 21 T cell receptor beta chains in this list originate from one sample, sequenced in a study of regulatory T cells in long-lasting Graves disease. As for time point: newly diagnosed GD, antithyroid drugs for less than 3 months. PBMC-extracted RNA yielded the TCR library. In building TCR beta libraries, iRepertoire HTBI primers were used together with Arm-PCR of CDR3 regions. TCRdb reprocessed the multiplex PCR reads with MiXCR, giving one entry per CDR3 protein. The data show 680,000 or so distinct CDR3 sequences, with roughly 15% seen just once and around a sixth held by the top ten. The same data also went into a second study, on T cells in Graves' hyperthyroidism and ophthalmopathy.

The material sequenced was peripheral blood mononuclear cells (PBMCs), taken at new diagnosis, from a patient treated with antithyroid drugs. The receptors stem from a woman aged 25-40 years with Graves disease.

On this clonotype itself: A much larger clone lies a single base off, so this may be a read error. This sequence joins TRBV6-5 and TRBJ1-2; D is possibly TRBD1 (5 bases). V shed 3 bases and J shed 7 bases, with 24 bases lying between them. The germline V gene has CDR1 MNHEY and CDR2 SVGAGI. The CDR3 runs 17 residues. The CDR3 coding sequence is TGTGCCAGCAGTTATGTTGGGGCAGGGAATCCCAGCTCTGGCTACACCTTC. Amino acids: CASSYVGAGNPSSGYTF.

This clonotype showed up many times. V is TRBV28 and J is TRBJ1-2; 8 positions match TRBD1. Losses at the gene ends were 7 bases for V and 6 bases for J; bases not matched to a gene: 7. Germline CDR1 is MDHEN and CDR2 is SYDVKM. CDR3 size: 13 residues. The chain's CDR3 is CASTDGQGNGYTF. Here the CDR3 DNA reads TGTGCCAGCACCGACGGACAGGGCAATGGCTACACCTTC.

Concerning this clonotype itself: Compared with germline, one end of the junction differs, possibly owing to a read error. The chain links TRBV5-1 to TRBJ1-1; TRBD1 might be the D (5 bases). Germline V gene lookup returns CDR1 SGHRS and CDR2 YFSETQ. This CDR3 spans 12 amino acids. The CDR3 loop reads CASSLGTAEPFF. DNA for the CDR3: TGCGCCAGCAGTTTGGGGACGGCTGAACCTTTCTTT.

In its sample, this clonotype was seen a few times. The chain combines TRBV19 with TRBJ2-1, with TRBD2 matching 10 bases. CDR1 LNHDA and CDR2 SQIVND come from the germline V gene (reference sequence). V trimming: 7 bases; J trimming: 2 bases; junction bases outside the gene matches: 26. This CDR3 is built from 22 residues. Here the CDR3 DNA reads TGTGCCAGTACGCGGGGGCTAGCGGGAGCGAGAGGTGGCCCAGGGGCCTACAATGAGCAGTTCTTC. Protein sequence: CASTRGLAGARGGPGAYNEQFF. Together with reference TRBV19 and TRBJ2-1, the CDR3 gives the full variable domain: DGGITQSPKYLFRKEGQNVTLSCEQNLNHDAMYWYRQDPGQGLRLIYYSQIVNDFQKGDIAEGYSVSREKKESFPLTVTSAQKNPTAFYLCASTRGLAGARGGPGAYNEQFFGPGTRLTVL.

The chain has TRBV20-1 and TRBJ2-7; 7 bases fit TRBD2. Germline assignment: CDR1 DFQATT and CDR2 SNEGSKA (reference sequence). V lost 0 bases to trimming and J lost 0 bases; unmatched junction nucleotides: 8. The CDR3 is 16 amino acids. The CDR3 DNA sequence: TGCAGTGCTAGAGATCTCCCCGGGAGGTCCTCCTACGAGCAGTACTTC. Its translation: CSARDLPGRSSYEQYF.

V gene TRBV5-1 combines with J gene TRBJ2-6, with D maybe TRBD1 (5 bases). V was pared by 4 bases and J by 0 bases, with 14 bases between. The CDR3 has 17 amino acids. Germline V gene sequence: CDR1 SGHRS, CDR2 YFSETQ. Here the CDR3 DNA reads TGCGCCAGCAGCCTATTGAATCAGGGCTCTGGGGCCAACGTCCTGACTTTC. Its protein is CASSLLNQGSGANVLTF.

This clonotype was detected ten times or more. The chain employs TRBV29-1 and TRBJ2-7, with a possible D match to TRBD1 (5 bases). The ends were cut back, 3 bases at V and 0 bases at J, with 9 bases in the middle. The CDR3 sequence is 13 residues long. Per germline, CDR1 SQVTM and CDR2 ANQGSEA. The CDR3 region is CSVDDSSSYEQYF. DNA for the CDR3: TGCAGCGTTGATGACAGCTCCTCCTACGAGCAGTACTTC.

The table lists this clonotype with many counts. CDR3 in DNA: TGTGCCAGCAGTTTAGGGGAATACTATGGCTACACCTTC. Translated, it gives CASSLGEYYGYTF. The chain has TRBV2 and TRBJ1-2; possibly TRBD1 for D (5 bases). This CDR3 region has 13 residues. The V gene lost 5 bases and the J gene lost 3 bases, with 10 bases spanning the gap. Germline CDR1 is SNHLY and CDR2 is FYNNEI.

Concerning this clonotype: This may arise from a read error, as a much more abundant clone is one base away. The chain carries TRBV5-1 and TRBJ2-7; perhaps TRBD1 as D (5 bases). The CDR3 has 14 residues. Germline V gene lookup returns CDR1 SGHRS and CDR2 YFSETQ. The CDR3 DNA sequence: TGCGCCAGCAGCTTGATGCAGGGAAACGGCGAGCAGCACTTC. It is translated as CASSLMQGNGEQHF.

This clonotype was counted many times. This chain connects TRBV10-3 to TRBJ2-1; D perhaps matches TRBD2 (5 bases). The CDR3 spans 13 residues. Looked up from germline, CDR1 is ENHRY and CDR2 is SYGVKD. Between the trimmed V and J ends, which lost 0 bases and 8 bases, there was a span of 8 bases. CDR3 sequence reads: CAISESRAHEQFF. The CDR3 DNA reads TGTGCCATCAGTGAGTCGAGGGCACATGAGCAGTTCTTC.

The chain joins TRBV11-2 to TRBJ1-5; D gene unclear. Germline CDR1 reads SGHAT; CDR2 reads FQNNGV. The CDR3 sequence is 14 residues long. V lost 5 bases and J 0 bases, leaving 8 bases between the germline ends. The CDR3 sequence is CASSPPSSNQPQHF. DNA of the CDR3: TGTGCCAGCAGCCCACCCAGTAGCAATCAGCCCCAGCATTTT.

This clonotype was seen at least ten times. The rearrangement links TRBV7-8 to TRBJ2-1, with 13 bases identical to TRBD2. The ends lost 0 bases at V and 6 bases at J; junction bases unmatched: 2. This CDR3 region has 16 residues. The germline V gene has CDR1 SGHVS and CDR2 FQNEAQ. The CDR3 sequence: CASSLATSGRANEQFF. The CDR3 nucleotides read TGTGCCAGCAGCTTAGCTACTAGCGGGAGGGCCAATGAGCAGTTCTTC.

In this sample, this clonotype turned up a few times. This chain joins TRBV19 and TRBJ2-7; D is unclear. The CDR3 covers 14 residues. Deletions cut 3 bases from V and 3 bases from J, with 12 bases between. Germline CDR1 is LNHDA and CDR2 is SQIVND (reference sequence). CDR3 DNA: TGTGCCAGTAGTATGAGTGGGCTGATCTACGAGCAGTACTTC. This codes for CASSMSGLIYEQYF.

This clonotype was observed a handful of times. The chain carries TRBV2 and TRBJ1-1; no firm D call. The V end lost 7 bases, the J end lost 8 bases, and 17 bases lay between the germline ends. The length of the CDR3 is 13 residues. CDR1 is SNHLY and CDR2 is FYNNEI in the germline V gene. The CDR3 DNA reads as TGTGCCAGCAACAGAGGATCCCGTGGGGAAGCTTTCTTT. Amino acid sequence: CASNRGSRGEAFF.

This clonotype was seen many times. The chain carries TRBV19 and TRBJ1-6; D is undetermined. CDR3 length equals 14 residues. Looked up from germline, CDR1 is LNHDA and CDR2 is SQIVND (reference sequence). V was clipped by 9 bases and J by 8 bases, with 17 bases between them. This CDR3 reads CARLGPRGDSPLHF. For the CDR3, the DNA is TGTGCCAGGCTCGGACCGCGCGGGGATTCACCCCTCCACTTT.

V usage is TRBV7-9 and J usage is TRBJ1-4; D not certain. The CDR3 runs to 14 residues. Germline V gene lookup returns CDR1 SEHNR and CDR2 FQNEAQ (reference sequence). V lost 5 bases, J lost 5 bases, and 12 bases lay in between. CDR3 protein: CASSPTRRNEKLFF. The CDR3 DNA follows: TGTGCCAGCAGCCCGACAAGGAGGAATGAAAAACTGTTTTTT.

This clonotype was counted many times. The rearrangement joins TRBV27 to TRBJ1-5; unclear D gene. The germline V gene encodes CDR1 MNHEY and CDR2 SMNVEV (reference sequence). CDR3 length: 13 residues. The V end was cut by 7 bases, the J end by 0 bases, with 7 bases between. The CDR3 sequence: CASNGGSNQPQHF. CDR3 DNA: TGTGCCAGCAACGGCGGTAGCAATCAGCCCCAGCATTTT.

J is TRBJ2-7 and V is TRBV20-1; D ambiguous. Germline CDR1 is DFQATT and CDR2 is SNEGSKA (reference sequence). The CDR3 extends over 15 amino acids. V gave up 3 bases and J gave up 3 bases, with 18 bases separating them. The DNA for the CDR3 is TGCAGTGCTAGGGACCCCCGGCTGTCACTCTACGAGCAGTACTTC. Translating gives CSARDPRLSLYEQYF.

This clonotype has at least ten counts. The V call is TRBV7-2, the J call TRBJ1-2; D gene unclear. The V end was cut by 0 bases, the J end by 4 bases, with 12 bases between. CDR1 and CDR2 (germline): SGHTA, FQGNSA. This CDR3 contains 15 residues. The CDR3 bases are TGTGCCAGCAGCTTAGCCCCGGGCCCAGGCTATGGCTACACCTTC. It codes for CASSLAPGPGYGYTF.

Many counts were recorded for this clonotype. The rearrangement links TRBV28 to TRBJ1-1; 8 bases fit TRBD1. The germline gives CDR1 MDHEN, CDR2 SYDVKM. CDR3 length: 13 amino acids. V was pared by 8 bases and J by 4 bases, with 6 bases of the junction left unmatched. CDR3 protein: CASLTGAFTEAFF. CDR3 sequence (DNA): TGTGCCAGCCTGACAGGGGCGTTCACTGAAGCTTTCTTT. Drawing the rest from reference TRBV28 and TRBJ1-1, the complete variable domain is DVKVTQSSRYLVKRTGEKVFLECVQDMDHENMFWYRQDPGLGLRLIYFSYDVKMKEKGDIPEGYSVSREKKERFSLILESASTNQTSMYLCASLTGAFTEAFFGQGTRLTVV.

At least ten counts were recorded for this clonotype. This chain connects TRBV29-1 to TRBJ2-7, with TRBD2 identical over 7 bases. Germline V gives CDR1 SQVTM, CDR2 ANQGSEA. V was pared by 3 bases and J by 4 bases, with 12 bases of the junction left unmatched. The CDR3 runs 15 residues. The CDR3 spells CSVDGGTAIGYEQYF. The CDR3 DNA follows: TGCAGCGTTGACGGGGGGACGGCCATTGGGTACGAGCAGTACTTC.